Included here is one T cell receptor (beta chain) sequence, with context. Its antigen is unknown. This sample is drawn from a study of radiotherapy plus CTLA-4 blockade in lung cancer. Overall study context: Objective responses were documented in over 15% of patients, with disease control in about 29%. General study findings and limits: Dynamics of early blood T cell clones, together with interferon-beta, were reportedly the best predictors of response. Blood TCR clones of tumor origin expanded after radiotherapy plus ipilimumab.

Looked up from germline, CDR1 is SNHLY and CDR2 is FYNNEI. The CDR3 has 14 residues. V was pared by 5 bases and J by 2 bases, with 11 bases between. Patients had chemo-refractory metastatic non-small-cell lung cancer and received focal radiation plus CTLA-4 blockade that used ipilimumab. Produced via immunoSEQ multiplex PCR; TCRdb's table is partial and in-frame only. The sample comprises some 64,000 clones, 70% to 80% of which are singletons, and 16% rests with the top ten. Sample: peripheral blood, taken from a patient treated with radiotherapy plus ipilimumab. This chain joins TRBV2 and TRBJ2-3; possibly TRBD1 for D (6 bases). This receptor was identified in a human donor with non-small cell lung cancer whose response to radiotherapy plus ipilimumab could not be evaluated. Some clones in this sample may be carry-over from other donors' samples. Here the CDR3 DNA reads TGTGCCAGCAGTTGGGGGCAAGTCACAGATACGCAGTATTTT. The encoded protein is CASSWGQVTDTQYF.